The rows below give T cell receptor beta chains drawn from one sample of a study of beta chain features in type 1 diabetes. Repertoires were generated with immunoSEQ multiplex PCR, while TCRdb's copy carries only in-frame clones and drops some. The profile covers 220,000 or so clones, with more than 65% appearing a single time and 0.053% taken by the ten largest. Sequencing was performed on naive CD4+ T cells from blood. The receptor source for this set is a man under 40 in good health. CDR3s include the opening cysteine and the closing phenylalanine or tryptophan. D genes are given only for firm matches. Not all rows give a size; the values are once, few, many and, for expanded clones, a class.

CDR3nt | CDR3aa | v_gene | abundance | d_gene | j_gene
TGTGCCTGGAGCCCGGGAGGGGGACCCATGAGAATTCATGGAGCTTTCTTT | CAWSPGGGPMRIHGAFF | TRBV30 | - | - | TRBJ1-1
TGTGCCAGCAGCCCGATCCGGACTAGCGGTCCCGGAGAGACCCAGTACTTC | CASSPIRTSGPGETQYF | TRBV7-2 | - | TRBD2 | TRBJ2-5
TGTGCCAGCAGTTCTCCACAGGTTCTAGCCAAAAACATTCAGTACTTC | CASSSPQVLAKNIQYF | TRBV28 | - | - | TRBJ2-4
TGCAGCGTTGAAGGTCGGCTGAGCACAGATACGCAGTATTTT | CSVEGRLSTDTQYF | TRBV29-1 | few | - | TRBJ2-3
TGTGCCAGCAGTGACGCTAGGGTGCTTAACACCGGGGAGCTGTTTTTT | CASSDARVLNTGELFF | TRBV2 | - | - | TRBJ2-2
TGTGCCAGCAGTTCACGGCTAACTATCCATGAGCAGTTCTTC | CASSSRLTIHEQFF | TRBV6-5 | - | - | TRBJ2-1
TGTGCCTGGAGGCTGGAGACGAACACTGAAGCTTTCTTT | CAWRLETNTEAFF | TRBV30 | - | - | TRBJ1-1
TGTGCCAGCAGCCCCCGATTAGCCCTAGGCTATGGCTACACCTTC | CASSPRLALGYGYTF | TRBV7-2 | - | - | TRBJ1-2
TGTGCCAGCAGCTTAGAAGGATACATGCCCCTCCACTTT | CASSLEGYMPLHF | TRBV7-9 | - | - | TRBJ1-6
TGTGCCTGGACCGGGACTAGCGGGAGTGGGGGGCAGTTCTTC | CAWTGTSGSGGQFF | TRBV30 | - | TRBD2 | TRBJ2-1
TGCAGCGTTGAAAGGGCGGAAGAGACCCAGTACTTC | CSVERAEETQYF | TRBV29-1 | few | - | TRBJ2-5
TGTGCCAGTGCACCAATCCCCGGGACAGGTAGCAATCAGCCCCAGCATTTT | CASAPIPGTGSNQPQHF | TRBV19 | - | TRBD1 | TRBJ1-5
TGTGCTAGTGGTTTGCTCCTCACAGATACGCAGTATTTT | CASGLLLTDTQYF | TRBV12-5 | few | - | TRBJ2-3
TGTGCCAGCAGCTTAGCGGGAAGGGAAGTCGGCTACACCTTC | CASSLAGREVGYTF | TRBV7-2 | - | - | TRBJ1-2
TGCGCCAGCAGCCAAGATGGCCTACAGGGGAGGACCTACAATGAGCAGTTCTTC | CASSQDGLQGRTYNEQFF | TRBV4-3 | few | - | TRBJ2-1
TGTGCCAGCAGCCCCGATTATTTCGATACGCAGTATTTT | CASSPDYFDTQYF | TRBV7-2 | - | - | TRBJ2-3
TGTGCCTGGACGACAGGCCCTAATCAGCCCCAGCATTTT | CAWTTGPNQPQHF | TRBV30 | - | - | TRBJ1-5
TGCGCCAGCAGCTCAGCATACGAGCAGTACTTC | CASSSAYEQYF | TRBV5-1 | - | - | TRBJ2-7
TGCAGCGCGAACAGGGAGTGGAGCGGGGAGCTGTTTTTT | CSANREWSGELFF | TRBV29-1 | - | - | TRBJ2-2
TGTGCCAGCAGGGCAAATTGGCGGGGCACAGATACGCAGTATTTT | CASRANWRGTDTQYF | TRBV7-9 | - | - | TRBJ2-3
TGTGCCAGCAGCCGCATTGGGCCTCAGCAAGAGACCCAGTACTTC | CASSRIGPQQETQYF | TRBV7-9 | - | - | TRBJ2-5
TGTGCCAGCAGCTTAGACATGTACTCCTACGAGCAGTACTTC | CASSLDMYSYEQYF | TRBV7-2 | - | - | TRBJ2-7
TGTGCCAGCAGTTTACTTGCAGCGCCTTCTTACAATGAGCAGTTCTTC | CASSLLAAPSYNEQFF | TRBV28 | - | - | TRBJ2-1
TGTGCCAGCAGCTCGGGGACAGATACAGATACGCAGTATTTT | CASSSGTDTDTQYF | TRBV7-9 | - | TRBD1 | TRBJ2-3
TGCAGCGTTGTCTCCACGGGACTAGCGGGAGGAGGCGAGCAGTACTTC | CSVVSTGLAGGGEQYF | TRBV29-1 | - | TRBD2 | TRBJ2-7
TGTGCCAGCAGCTTCCCCCAGGCGGGAGCTGTCTACGAGCAGTACTTC | CASSFPQAGAVYEQYF | TRBV7-9 | - | TRBD2 | TRBJ2-7
TGCAGCGTTGAGACAGTTGAAGCTTTCTTT | CSVETVEAFF | TRBV29-1 | - | - | TRBJ1-1
TGTGCCAGCAGCCCTACGACTAGCGGAGCATCCTACAATGAGCAGTTCTTC | CASSPTTSGASYNEQFF | TRBV9 | - | TRBD2 | TRBJ2-1
TGTGCCAGCAGTGTAGGGGCGGACCATAGCAATCAGCCCCAGCATTTT | CASSVGADHSNQPQHF | TRBV2 | - | - | TRBJ1-5
TGTGCCAGCAGCCAAGTATACCAGCAAGAGACCCAGTACTTC | CASSQVYQQETQYF | TRBV14 | - | - | TRBJ2-5
TGTGCCAGCAGCACCGGACTAGCGGTTTACAATGAGCAGTTCTTC | CASSTGLAVYNEQFF | TRBV5-4 | - | TRBD2 | TRBJ2-1
TGCAGCACGGGACATCAAACCACTGAAGCTTTCTTT | CSTGHQTTEAFF | TRBV29-1 | - | - | TRBJ1-1
TGTGCCACCTCACCGGGACTAGCTCCCGGGGAGCTGTTTTTT | CATSPGLAPGELFF | TRBV2 | - | TRBD2 | TRBJ2-2
TGTGCCACCAGCAGAGCAGGGATAGGCGAAAAACTGTTTTTT | CATSRAGIGEKLFF | TRBV15 | - | - | TRBJ1-4
TGTGCCAGCAGTTTGGCTCCCGGCCTCAATGAGCAGTTCTTC | CASSLAPGLNEQFF | TRBV28 | few | - | TRBJ2-1
TGTGCCAGTCGTTCGGGCCACGAGCAGTACTTC | CASRSGHEQYF | TRBV6-5 | - | - | TRBJ2-7
TGTGCCTGGAACAGGGGGGCAGGGAGGTACGAGCAGTACTTC | CAWNRGAGRYEQYF | TRBV30 | - | TRBD1 | TRBJ2-7
TGTGCCAGCAGCGTAGTTACTAGCGCGAACACCGGGGAGCTGTTTTTT | CASSVVTSANTGELFF | TRBV9 | - | TRBD2 | TRBJ2-2
TGTGCCAGCAGCGTAATGTCGGGGGAGGTCGGAAATACGCAGTATTTT | CASSVMSGEVGNTQYF | TRBV9 | - | - | TRBJ2-3
TGCGCCAGCAGTCAATCAATCGGCAGGGAATCCATAACAAACGAGCAGTACTTC | CASSQSIGRESITNEQYF | TRBV23-1 | - | - | TRBJ2-7
TGTGCCAGCTCACCTATCGACAGGTTAGGCGAGCAGTTCTTC | CASSPIDRLGEQFF | TRBV18 | few | - | TRBJ2-1